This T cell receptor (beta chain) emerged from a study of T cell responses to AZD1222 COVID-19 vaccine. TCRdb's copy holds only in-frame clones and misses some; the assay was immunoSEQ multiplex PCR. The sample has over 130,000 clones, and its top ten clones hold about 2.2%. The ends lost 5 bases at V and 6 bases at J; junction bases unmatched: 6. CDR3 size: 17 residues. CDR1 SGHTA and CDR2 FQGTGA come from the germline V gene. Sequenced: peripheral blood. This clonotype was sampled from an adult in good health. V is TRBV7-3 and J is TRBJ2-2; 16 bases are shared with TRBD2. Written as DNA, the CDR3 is TGTGCCAGCAGCGCCCCGGGACTAGCGGGGGGGTCCGGGGAGCTGTTTTTT. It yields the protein CASSAPGLAGGSGELFF.